These 29 T cell receptor beta chains were sequenced from one sample in a study of beta chain features in type 1 diabetes. Since all of the isolated RNA was reverse transcribed, expressed TCRB transcripts were what got sequenced. Profiling relied on immunoSEQ multiplex PCR, and the TCRdb table lists in-frame clones only, not all of them. The top ten clones hold approximately 2% of a sample with 150,000 to 180,000 clones, roughly 10% of them seen once. Specimen: central memory CD4+ T cells from blood. These receptors were obtained from a man aged 18 to 29 in good health.

CDR3 sequence (DNA): TGTGCCAGCAGCGTGGGGACTAGCGGGGTCACAGATACGCAGTATTTT. It translates to CASSVGTSGVTDTQYF. The V and J genes are TRBV9 and TRBJ2-3, with 13 bases matching TRBD2. Looked up from germline, CDR1 is SGDLS and CDR2 is YYNGEE. CDR3 size: 16 residues. Losses at the gene ends were 2 bases for V and 2 bases for J; bases not matched to a gene: 2.

The J gene is TRBJ1-3, the V gene TRBV14; D perhaps matches TRBD1 (6 bases). The CDR3 covers 13 residues. V shed 10 bases and J shed 3 bases, with 13 bases lying between them. Germline values: CDR1 SGHDN, CDR2 FVKESK. The CDR3 loop is CATRGTRGNTIYF. DNA of the CDR3: TGTGCCACGAGAGGGACACGTGGAAACACCATATATTTT. Variable domain in full (rest from reference TRBV14 and TRBJ1-3): EAGVTQFPSHSVIEKGQTVTLRCDPISGHDNLYWYRRVMGKEIKFLLHFVKESKQDESGMPNNRFLAERTGGTYSTLKVQPAELEDSGVYFCATRGTRGNTIYFGEGSWLTVV.

The table lists this clone with a few counts. The V and J genes are TRBV28 and TRBJ2-5; TRBD1 matches 10 bases. The assigned J gene may be wrong: the sequence end matches TRBJ2-7 better. Germline CDR1 is MDHEN and CDR2 is SYDVKM. This CDR3 is built from 13 residues. The CDR3 DNA follows: TGTGCCAGCAGGACAGGGGGCAGCGACGAGCAGTACTTC. Translation: CASRTGGSDEQYF.

At least ten counts were recorded for this clone. The V gene is TRBV1, the J gene TRBJ2-1. TRBV1 is a documented pseudogene. CDR3 length: 15 residues. The CDR3 is CTSSAGLYGPNEQFF. The CDR3 DNA is TGCACCAGCAGCGCCGGCCTGTACGGCCCCAATGAGCAGTTCTTC.

This clone was observed a handful of times. The chain combines TRBV18 with TRBJ1-1, with D uncertain. Germline values: CDR1 KGHSH, CDR2 LQKENI. This CDR3 is 14 amino acids long. Trimming pared 3 bases from V and 2 bases from J, leaving 10 bases between. The CDR3 nucleotides read TGTGCCAGCTCACCTGCTACAAGAAACACTGAAGCTTTCTTT. This codes for CASSPATRNTEAFF. Supplemented by reference TRBV18 and TRBJ1-1, the full variable domain reads NAGVMQNPRHLVRRRGQEARLRCSPMKGHSHVYWYRQLPEEGLKFMVYLQKENIIDESGMPKERFSAEFPKEGPSILRIQQVVRGDSAAYFCASSPATRNTEAFFGQGTRLTVV.

Only a few counts were recorded for this clone. This chain uses TRBV25-1 with TRBJ1-2, with a tentative D call TRBD1 (5 bases). Germline V gene data show CDR1 as MGHDK and CDR2 as SYGVNS. The CDR3 loop spans 13 amino acids. V shed 3 bases and J shed 5 bases, with 10 bases lying between them. DNA of the CDR3: TGTGCCAGCAGTGATATGTGGGGGTATGGCTACACCTTC. Translating gives CASSDMWGYGYTF.

This clone was seen more than once but under ten times. The chain couples TRBV7-9 to TRBJ1-4, with 7 bases identical to TRBD1. Trimming took 6 bases from V and 4 from J; bases not matched to a gene: 8. The CDR3 has 15 amino acids. Germline CDR1 SEHNR, CDR2 FQNEAQ (reference sequence). The CDR3 loop reads CASSQGDSNNEKLFF. Written as DNA, the CDR3 is TGTGCCAGCAGTCAGGGGGACAGCAATAATGAAAAACTGTTTTTT.

This clone was counted many times. The V call is TRBV9, the J call TRBJ2-7, with 8 bases fitting TRBD1. CDR1 SGDLS and CDR2 YYNGEE come from the germline V gene. V shed 0 bases, J shed 0 bases, and the junction held 2 bases outside the gene matches. CDR3 length: 15 amino acids. The CDR3 DNA follows: TGTGCCAGCAGCGTAGGGACAGGGTACTCCTACGAGCAGTACTTC. Translating gives CASSVGTGYSYEQYF. Complete variable domain (other parts from reference TRBV9 and TRBJ2-7): DSGVTQTPKHLITATGQRVTLRCSPRSGDLSVYWYQQSLDQGLQFLIQYYNGEERAKGNILERFSAQQFPDLHSELNLSSLELGDSALYFCASSVGTGYSYEQYFGPGTRLTVT.

This sequence joins TRBV27 and TRBJ1-1; D is ambiguous. V was clipped by 6 bases and J by 0 bases, with 20 bases between them. Per the germline V gene, CDR1 is MNHEY and CDR2 is SMNVEV (reference sequence). CDR3 length: 17 amino acids. CDR3 residues: CASRRRVAASMNTEAFF. In nucleotides, the CDR3 is TGTGCCAGCAGACGAAGGGTGGCAGCCTCAATGAACACTGAAGCTTTCTTT.

There are a few counts of this clone. This chain joins TRBV5-1 and TRBJ2-7, with 12 bases fitting TRBD2. Trimming took 3 bases from V and 1 from J; bases not matched to a gene: 2. The CDR3 has 15 amino acids. Germline loops: CDR1 SGHRS, CDR2 YFSETQ. CDR3 DNA: TGCGCCAGCAGCTACGGACTAGCGGGGTCCTACGAGCAGTACTTC. This codes for CASSYGLAGSYEQYF.

The rearrangement uses TRBV2 and TRBJ1-2, with 7 nucleotides matching TRBD1. The CDR3 extends over 16 amino acids. With 0 bases clipped from V and 7 bases from J, the junction kept 11 bases outside the gene matches. Germline V CDR1 and CDR2: SNHLY, FYNNEI. The CDR3: CASSEAKGGGAGGYTF. CDR3 DNA: TGTGCCAGCAGTGAAGCCAAGGGAGGGGGCGCAGGTGGCTACACCTTC.

This clone occurred a few times. The chain employs TRBV9 and TRBJ1-3; D is unclear. V lost 0 bases and J 0 bases, leaving 4 bases between the germline ends. This CDR3 comprises 14 residues. Germline CDR1 reads SGDLS; CDR2 reads YYNGEE. CDR3 region: CASSVGDSGNTIYF. The CDR3 region has the DNA TGTGCCAGCAGCGTAGGGGACTCTGGAAACACCATATATTTT. Drawing the rest from reference TRBV9 and TRBJ1-3, the complete variable domain is DSGVTQTPKHLITATGQRVTLRCSPRSGDLSVYWYQQSLDQGLQFLIQYYNGEERAKGNILERFSAQQFPDLHSELNLSSLELGDSALYFCASSVGDSGNTIYFGEGSWLTVV.

About this clone itself: One end of the junction fails to match germline, which may point to a read error. The V gene is TRBV7-2, the J gene TRBJ2-3, with TRBD1 identical over 10 bases. The CDR3 length is 16 residues. Germline V gives CDR1 SGHTA, CDR2 FQGNSA. CDR3 DNA: TGTCCCAGCAGTCAATGGGACAGGGGACGGGGAGATACGCAGTATTTT. Translated, it gives CPSSQWDRGRGDTQYF. The full variable domain, its missing parts supplied by reference TRBV7-2 and TRBJ2-3, is GAGVSQSPSNKVTEKGKDVELRCDPISGHTALYWYRQSLGQGLEFLIYFQGNSAPDKSGLPSDRFSAERTGGSVSTLTIQRTQQEDSAVYLCPSSQWDRGRGDTQYFGPGTRLTVL.

This clone was counted many times. The sample has other DNA sequences that encode this CDR3 too. This sequence joins TRBV30 and TRBJ2-7, with TRBD1 as a possible D gene (5 bases). Trimming took 1 base from V and 2 from J, leaving 9 bases between them. The CDR3 consists of 13 residues. CDR1 is GTSNPN and CDR2 is SVGIG in the germline V gene (reference sequence). The CDR3 DNA sequence: TGTGCCTGGAGTGCTGACAGAGCCTACGAGCAGTACTTC. This encodes CAWSADRAYEQYF.

Only a few counts were recorded for this clone. The chain has TRBV27 and TRBJ2-7, with D perhaps TRBD1 (6 bases). Germline lookup yields CDR1 MNHEY and CDR2 SMNVEV (reference sequence). V was pared by 4 bases and J by 7 bases, with 14 bases between. The CDR3 totals 13 residues. CDR3 sequence: CASSYQGPGEQYF. The DNA for the CDR3 is TGTGCCAGCAGTTACCAGGGGCCGGGGGAGCAGTACTTC.

This clone occurred a few times. The genes are TRBV15 and TRBJ1-5; the D gene is possibly TRBD1 (6 bases). This CDR3 has 13 amino acids. CDR1 is LNHNV, CDR2 YYDKDF, per germline (reference sequence). V lost 5 bases, J lost 9 bases, and 14 bases lay in between. The CDR3 reads CATSPTQGRPQHF. Written as DNA, the CDR3 is TGTGCCACCAGCCCTACACAGGGTCGGCCCCAGCATTTT. Based on the CDR3 plus reference TRBV15 and TRBJ1-5, the full variable domain is DAMVIQNPRYQVTQFGKPVTLSCSQTLNHNVMYWYQQKSSQAPKLLFHYYDKDFNNEADTPDNFQSRRPNTSFCFLDIRSPGLGDTAMYLCATSPTQGRPQHFGDGTRLSIL.

The chain joins TRBV20-1 to TRBJ1-1; D unclear. CDR3 length: 10 amino acids. Between the trimmed V and J ends, which lost 4 bases and 7 bases, there was a span of 7 bases. The germline V gene has CDR1 DFQATT and CDR2 SNEGSKA (reference sequence). This CDR3 is CSAIRGEAFF. CDR3 coding DNA: TGCAGTGCTATACGGGGTGAAGCTTTCTTT.

This clone was seen ten or more times. The chain couples TRBV25-1 to TRBJ2-1, with D possibly matching TRBD1 (6 bases). CDR3 length: 15 residues. CDR1 MGHDK and CDR2 SYGVNS come from the germline V gene. V lost 2 bases and J 1 base, leaving 9 bases between the germline ends. The CDR3 is CASSERTVSYNEQFF. Written as DNA, the CDR3 is TGTGCCAGCAGTGAACGGACAGTTTCCTACAATGAGCAGTTCTTC.

The gene calls are TRBV6-5 and TRBJ2-3; 8 positions agree with TRBD2. The CDR3 is 15 amino acids. Unmatched junction bases numbered 11, after V lost 5 bases and J lost 7 bases. Germline-derived CDR1 and CDR2 are MNHEY and SVGAGI. In DNA, the CDR3 is TGTGCCAGCAGTACAGCGGGGGCCGGACGTTATACGCAGTATTTT. Translated, it gives CASSTAGAGRYTQYF.

This clone occurred many times. This sample includes further DNA sequences coding for the same CDR3. V and J are TRBV27 and TRBJ1-4; TRBD1 matches 8 bases. CDR1 and CDR2 from the germline V gene are MNHEY and SMNVEV (reference sequence). The CDR3 covers 15 residues. The ends lost 4 bases at V and 9 bases at J; junction bases unmatched: 10. CDR3: CASSSIRDRRKKLFF. The DNA of the CDR3 is TGTGCCAGCAGTTCCATCCGGGACAGGAGGAAAAAACTGTTTTTT.

This clone was detected only a few times. The chain combines TRBV30 with TRBJ2-5; no clear D. From germline, CDR1 is GTSNPN and CDR2 SVGIG (reference sequence). The ends were cut back, 4 bases at V and 5 bases at J, with 11 bases in the middle. The CDR3 has 12 residues. The CDR3: CAWKKGGETQYF. For the CDR3, the DNA is TGTGCCTGGAAAAAGGGTGGGGAGACCCAGTACTTC.

V and J are TRBV5-6 and TRBJ2-1; tentatively, D is TRBD2 (6 bases). V was clipped by 3 bases and J by 8 bases, with 12 bases between them. The CDR3 length is 13 residues. Germline lookup yields CDR1 SGHDT and CDR2 YYEEEE. The CDR3 loop is CASSSTGRHEQFF. The CDR3, as DNA: TGTGCCAGCAGCTCCACTGGGAGGCATGAGCAGTTCTTC.

This clone was picked up many times. The V gene is TRBV5-4, the J gene TRBJ1-4; perhaps TRBD1 as D (5 bases). Germline V gives CDR1 SGHNT, CDR2 YYREEE (reference sequence). V lost 0 bases to trimming and J lost 10 bases, with 7 bases between them. The CDR3 is 12 amino acids. The DNA for the CDR3 is TGTGCCAGCAGCTTGGCGGGGGGAAAACTGTTTTTT. This sequence encodes CASSLAGGKLFF.

This clone was counted a few times. The rearrangement joins TRBV9 to TRBJ2-2; D is unresolved. From germline, CDR1 is SGDLS and CDR2 YYNGEE. This CDR3 is 14 amino acids long. Trimming took off 0 bases at V and 1 base at J, with 4 bases between the two ends. The CDR3 sequence: CASSVEVNTGELFF. The CDR3, as DNA: TGTGCCAGCAGCGTAGAAGTGAACACCGGGGAGCTGTTTTTT.

J is TRBJ2-5 and V is TRBV9; 8 bases are shared with TRBD1. The germline CDR1 and CDR2 sequences are SGDLS and YYNGEE. The CDR3 covers 16 residues. V trimming: 3 bases; J trimming: 4 bases; junction bases outside the gene matches: 11. CDR3: CASSGNTGGPIETQYF. The CDR3 nucleotides read TGTGCCAGCAGCGGGAATACAGGGGGTCCCATAGAGACCCAGTACTTC.

On this clone: Within the sample, other DNA sequences also encode this same CDR3. The rearrangement joins TRBV14 to TRBJ2-2; TRBD1 is a possible D gene (6 bases). The germline CDR1 and CDR2 sequences are SGHDN and FVKESK. V dropped 0 bases and J dropped 4 bases, with 6 bases sitting between them. The CDR3 contains 14 residues. The CDR3 coding sequence is TGTGCCAGCAGCCAAGACAGGGGCACCGGGGAGCTGTTTTTT. Its translation is CASSQDRGTGELFF.

The chain recombines TRBV5-4 with TRBJ2-2; no clear D gene. Germline V gene data show CDR1 as SGHNT and CDR2 as YYREEE (reference sequence). The V gene lost 3 bases and the J gene lost 4 bases, with 16 bases spanning the gap. The CDR3 contains 16 residues. For the CDR3, the DNA is TGTGCCAGCAGCTCCCGCCGCCCTGCCAGCACCGGGGAGCTGTTTTTT. Translated: CASSSRRPASTGELFF. Supplemented by reference TRBV5-4 and TRBJ2-2, the full variable domain reads ETGVTQSPTHLIKTRGQQVTLRCSSQSGHNTVSWYQQALGQGPQFIFQYYREEENGRGNFPPRFSGLQFPNYSSELNVNALELDDSALYLCASSSRRPASTGELFFGEGSRLTVL.

This clone was seen many times. The rearrangement uses TRBV7-9 and TRBJ1-1; weak D call: TRBD1 (6 bases). V was clipped by 3 bases and J by 3 bases, with 14 bases between them. CDR3 length: 15 amino acids. Germline CDR1 SEHNR, CDR2 FQNEAQ (reference sequence). This CDR3 is CASSLGRQDDTEAFF. The CDR3 bases are TGTGCCAGCAGCTTGGGGAGACAGGACGACACTGAAGCTTTCTTT.

This clone was detected only a few times. This chain uses TRBV29-1 with TRBJ2-7; 7 bases fit TRBD2. Trimming took 5 bases from V and 6 from J; bases not matched to a gene: 10. CDR3 size: 13 residues. Germline V gives CDR1 SQVTM, CDR2 ANQGSEA. The CDR3 coding sequence is TGCAGCGTTATCGGCGGGAGAATAAGCGAGCAGTACTTC. Protein product: CSVIGGRISEQYF.